These T cell receptor beta chains were read from a single sample in a study of identical twins. MiXCR was run by TCRdb on the 5' RACE reads, yielding one entry per CDR3 protein. The sample contains fewer than 900,000 distinct CDR3 sequences, 15% to 20% of which appear only once. This same sample was also taken into another study, of T cells expressing NK-cell markers.

The material sequenced was PBMCs. Receptors originate from a young woman in good health. The CDR3 runs from the conserved cysteine through the conserved F or W. A D gene is named only where the DNA matches it firmly. Rows give clone size only sometimes, using once, few, many, or a class for an expanded clone.

>few|-|TRBJ2-3|TRBV5-1
CASNIQGAGADTQYF
TGCGCCAGCAACATTCAGGGGGCGGGAGCAGATACGCAGTATTTT
>few|-|TRBJ2-1|TRBV11-2
CASSTGQSSYNEQFF
TGTGCCAGCAGCACCGGACAGAGCTCCTACAATGAGCAGTTCTTC
>-|-|TRBJ1-2|TRBV20-1
CSARYQGGYTF
TGCAGTGCTAGATACCAGGGTGGCTACACCTTC
>-|TRBD2|TRBJ2-3|TRBV20-1
CSARVAGEIDTQYF
TGCAGTGCTAGAGTAGCGGGAGAGATAGATACGCAGTATTTT
>few|TRBD2|TRBJ2-7|TRBV20-1
CSASSGELSYEQYF
TGCAGTGCTTCGAGCGGGGAGCTATCCTACGAGCAGTACTTC
>-|TRBD1|TRBJ1-3|TRBV6-1
CASSGRQGGNTIYF
TGTGCCAGCAGTGGAAGACAGGGTGGAAACACCATATATTTT
>few|-|TRBJ1-2|TRBV9
CASSVLSLQGYTF
TGTGCCAGCAGCGTATTAAGTTTGCAGGGCTACACCTTC
>-|-|TRBJ1-5|TRBV20-1
CSAAWGANQPQHF
TGCAGTGCCGCGTGGGGGGCCAATCAGCCCCAGCATTTT
>-|TRBD2|TRBJ2-1|TRBV5-5
CASFGLDNEQFF
TGTGCCAGCTTCGGACTAGACAATGAGCAGTTCTTC
>-|TRBD2|TRBJ2-7|TRBV5-1
CASSLAIPGLAGVYEQYF
TGCGCCAGCAGCTTGGCAATCCCCGGGCTAGCGGGAGTATATGAGCAGTACTTC
>-|-|TRBJ1-1|TRBV6-1
CASSLRVQIGSEAFF
TGTGCCAGCAGTCTGCGCGTTCAAATCGGGTCTGAAGCTTTCTTT
>few|-|TRBJ1-1|TRBV12-3/TRBV12-4
CASSFRPTEAFF
TGTGCCAGCAGTTTTAGGCCCACTGAAGCTTTCTTT
>few|TRBD2|TRBJ2-5|TRBV2
CASTSGLAGGRETQYF
TGTGCCAGCACATCGGGACTAGCGGGGGGGCGAGAGACCCAGTACTTC
>few|-|TRBJ1-2|TRBV9
CASSVAGSGLYGYTF
TGTGCCAGCAGCGTAGCTGGGTCAGGTCTCTATGGCTACACCTTC
>many|-|TRBJ1-1|TRBV7-2
CASNLDRNTEAFF
TGTGCCAGCAACTTGGACAGGAACACTGAAGCTTTCTTT
>once|-|TRBJ2-7|TRBV6-2/TRBV6-3
CASRPQGDLHEQYF
TGTGCCAGCAGGCCTCAGGGAGATCTTCACGAGCAGTACTTC
>-|TRBD2|TRBJ2-3|TRBV6-2/TRBV6-3
CASNPTSAGDPDTQYF
TGTGCCAGCAATCCGACCTCGGCGGGAGACCCAGATACGCAGTATTTT
>many|TRBD1|TRBJ2-7|TRBV12-3/TRBV12-4
CASSWTGSEQYF
TGTGCCAGCAGTTGGACAGGGAGCGAGCAGTACTTC
>once|-|TRBJ2-2|TRBV5-6
CASSFPRADTGELFF
TGTGCCAGCAGCTTCCCTCGGGCGGACACCGGGGAGCTGTTTTTT
>few|-|TRBJ2-7|TRBV18
CASSPVEGSSYEQYF
TGTGCCAGCTCACCTGTTGAGGGGAGCTCCTACGAGCAGTACTTC
>-|-|TRBJ1-2|TRBV9
CASSVDRRPMGYTF
TGTGCCAGCAGCGTAGACCGAAGGCCTATGGGCTACACCTTC
>few|-|TRBJ1-1|TRBV7-9
CASSLTGRSVTEAFF
TGTGCCAGCAGCTTAACCGGGAGATCAGTCACTGAAGCTTTCTTT
>-|TRBD1|TRBJ1-5|TRBV3-1
CASSLGQGNNQPQHF
TGTGCCAGCAGCTTGGGACAGGGGAACAATCAGCCCCAGCATTTT
>few|TRBD2|TRBJ2-7|TRBV5-1
CASSLESRGGIDYEQYF
TGCGCCAGCAGCTTGGAGTCGCGGGGGGGGATAGACTACGAGCAGTACTTC
>few|TRBD2|TRBJ2-1|TRBV20-1
CSARRLAGEHEQFF
TGCAGTGCTAGGAGACTAGCGGGAGAGCATGAGCAGTTCTTC
>many|-|TRBJ2-7|TRBV2
CASSEARKGVGEQYF
TGTGCCAGCAGTGAAGCGCGTAAAGGGGTGGGAGAGCAGTACTTC
>once|TRBD1|TRBJ2-7|TRBV5-5
CASSRYRDRNYEQYF
TGTGCCAGCAGCCGGTACCGGGACAGAAACTACGAGCAGTACTTC
>many|-|TRBJ2-7|TRBV12-3/TRBV12-4
CASSFTEGAETYEQYF
TGTGCCAGCAGCTTTACCGAAGGGGCCGAAACCTACGAGCAGTACTTC
>-|TRBD2|TRBJ2-7|TRBV6-1
CASSPDPGGTSDYEQYF
TGTGCCAGCAGTCCTGACCCTGGCGGGACTAGCGACTACGAGCAGTACTTC
>-|TRBD2|TRBJ2-3|TRBV20-1
CSAPGTSVTDTQYF
TGCAGTGCCCCCGGGACTAGCGTCACAGATACGCAGTATTTT
>few|-|TRBJ1-6|TRBV25-1
CASSDFRTANSPLHF
TGTGCCAGCAGTGATTTCCGGACAGCCAATTCACCCCTCCACTTT
>-|TRBD1|TRBJ2-1|TRBV7-7
CASSAGQGSRQFF
TGTGCTAGCAGCGCGGGACAGGGGTCACGGCAGTTCTTC
>-|TRBD1|TRBJ1-2|TRBV10-2
CASSTRQGNYGYTF
TGCGCCAGCAGTACCCGACAGGGAAACTATGGCTACACCTTC
>few|TRBD1|TRBJ2-5|TRBV12-3/TRBV12-4
CASSPQGLGETQYF
TGTGCCAGCAGTCCACAGGGGCTGGGGGAGACCCAGTACTTC
>-|TRBD1|TRBJ1-2|TRBV20-1
CSARVTGGDYGYTF
TGCAGTGCTAGAGTGACAGGGGGCGACTATGGCTACACCTTC
>-|-|TRBJ2-7|TRBV20-1
CSASGLDEQYF
TGCAGTGCTAGTGGGCTGGACGAGCAGTACTTC
>-|TRBD1|TRBJ2-5|TRBV7-9
CASSLAVVTGAQETQYF
TGTGCCAGCAGCTTAGCCGTTGTAACAGGGGCCCAAGAGACCCAGTACTTC
>few|TRBD2|TRBJ2-3|TRBV30
CAGTSGTTDTQYF
TGTGCCGGGACTAGCGGGACCACAGATACGCAGTATTTT
>many|-|TRBJ2-1|TRBV12-3/TRBV12-4
CASSPTHNNEQFF
TGTGCCAGCAGTCCCACCCACAATAATGAGCAGTTCTTC
>few|TRBD1|TRBJ2-7|TRBV3-1
CASSRRGRTLPTYEQYF
TGTGCCAGCAGCCGAAGGGGGCGGACTCTCCCGACCTACGAGCAGTACTTC
>-|-|TRBJ2-1|TRBV29-1
CSGLPPGEKGQFF
TGCAGCGGCCTACCCCCAGGGGAAAAGGGGCAGTTCTTC
>few|-|TRBJ2-7|TRBV6-2/TRBV6-3
CASNDRGRRAYEQYF
TGTGCCAGCAACGATCGTGGTAGGCGGGCCTACGAGCAGTACTTC
>-|-|TRBJ2-7|TRBV6-1
CASSRRVGSFAYEQYF
TGTGCCAGCAGCCGACGGGTAGGGTCGTTTGCCTACGAGCAGTACTTC
>few|-|TRBJ2-7|TRBV29-1
CSVVVGPDYEQYF
TGCAGCGTTGTTGTGGGGCCCGACTACGAGCAGTACTTC
>-|TRBD2|TRBJ2-2|TRBV11-2
CASSLEAGGAPGTGELFF
TGTGCCAGCAGCTTAGAAGCGGGGGGGGCCCCGGGCACCGGGGAGCTGTTTTTT
>few|-|TRBJ2-1|TRBV9
CASSLLDADEQFF
TGTGCCAGCAGCCTCCTCGATGCGGATGAGCAGTTCTTC
>many|TRBD1|TRBJ1-2|TRBV20-1
CSARIGTAYGYTF
TGCAGTGCTAGGATTGGGACAGCTTATGGCTACACCTTC
>-|-|TRBJ2-3|TRBV6-5
CASGVRFTDTQYF
TGTGCCAGCGGAGTTAGGTTCACAGATACGCAGTATTTT
>-|-|TRBJ1-4|TRBV15
CATSSMAGTPNEKLFF
TGTGCCACCAGCTCTATGGCCGGGACTCCCAATGAAAAACTGTTTTTT
>few|-|TRBJ2-6|TRBV5-6
CASMGSGANVLTF
TGTGCCAGCATGGGTTCTGGGGCCAACGTCCTGACTTTC